Below are 32 T cell receptor beta chains sequenced from a single sample in a study of HIV-infected patients and healthy controls. Antiretroviral therapy had run roughly three months, about 14 weeks, before follow-up blood collection. All unsorted peripheral T cells were captured because whole blood was used without fractionation. About 550 ng RNA was reverse transcribed with alpha and beta constant-region primers. Using multiplexing indices, alpha and beta chain libraries were generated apart by chain-specific third strand synthesis. TCRdb ran MiXCR on the 5' RACE reads and lists one entry per CDR3 protein. Found here are about 15,000 distinct CDR3 sequences, 10% to 15% of them singletons; the top ten hold roughly 40%. The input for sequencing was blood, taken during antiretroviral therapy. These receptors were obtained from an adult with HIV infection. The donor label of this sample is uncertain.

This clonotype was seen a handful of times. CDR3 bases: TGTGCCAGCAGCTCAAGTCAGCGGCCCACAGATACGCAGTATTTT. Its translation: CASSSSQRPTDTQYF. This chain links TRBV7-9 with TRBJ2-3; maybe TRBD2 (5 bases). Germline CDR1 and CDR2: SEHNR and FQNEAQ (reference sequence). The V and J ends lost 4 bases and 2 bases respectively, with 13 bases between them. This CDR3 has 15 residues. Based on the CDR3 plus reference TRBV7-9 and TRBJ2-3, the full variable domain is DTGVSQNPRHKITKRGQNVTFRCDPISEHNRLYWYRQTLGQGPEFLTYFQNEAQLEKSRLLSDRFSAERPKGSFSTLEIQRTEQGDSAMYLCASSSSQRPTDTQYFGPGTRLTVL.

This clonotype has more than one count but fewer than ten. V and J are TRBV7-2 and TRBJ2-2; a possible D gene is TRBD1 (6 bases). V was pared by 5 bases and J by 7 bases, with 23 bases between. CDR3 length: 17 residues. Germline CDR1 and CDR2: SGHTA and FQGNSA. CDR3 sequence (DNA): TGTGCCAGCAGCAAACAGGGTTCCGGCGTCGGTCGCGGGGAGCTGTTTTTT. Its translation: CASSKQGSGVGRGELFF. The full variable domain, with the rest looked up from reference TRBV7-2 and TRBJ2-2, is GAGVSQSPSNKVTEKGKDVELRCDPISGHTALYWYRQSLGQGLEFLIYFQGNSAPDKSGLPSDRFSAERTGGSVSTLTIQRTQQEDSAVYLCASSKQGSGVGRGELFFGEGSRLTVL.

This rearrangement joins TRBV7-8 to TRBJ2-2; tentatively, D is TRBD1 or TRBD2 (5 bases each). The V gene's germline CDR1 is SGHVS and CDR2 FQNEAQ. V gave up 4 bases and J gave up 0 bases, with 12 bases separating them. CDR3 length: 16 amino acids. This CDR3 is CASSSTGPPNTGELFF. DNA of the CDR3: TGTGCCAGCAGCTCGACGGGACCACCGAACACCGGGGAGCTGTTTTTT.

This clonotype was counted many times. The V call is TRBV12-5, the J call TRBJ2-2; TRBD1 agrees at 9 bases. CDR3 length: 15 residues. V lost 7 bases, J lost 3 bases, and 6 bases stayed unmatched. CDR1 is LGHNT and CDR2 is FRNRAP in the germline V gene. CDR3 in DNA: TGTGCTAGTGAGCCACAGGGGGCAGACACCGGGGAGCTGTTTTTT. Amino acids: CASEPQGADTGELFF. Full variable domain (missing parts from reference TRBV12-5 and TRBJ2-2): DARVTQTPRHKVTEMGQEVTMRCQPILGHNTVFWYRQTMMQGLELLAYFRNRAPLDDSGMPKDRFSAEMPDATLATLKIQPSEPRDSAVYFCASEPQGADTGELFFGEGSRLTVL.

The rearrangement uses TRBV19 and TRBJ2-2, with D hard to call. Germline loops: CDR1 LNHDA, CDR2 SQIVND (reference sequence). Between the trimmed V and J ends, which lost 4 bases and 6 bases, there was a span of 9 bases. The CDR3 has 13 residues. The chain's CDR3 is CASSTQTAGELFF. The CDR3 DNA is TGTGCCAGTAGTACCCAGACGGCCGGGGAGCTGTTTTTT.

This clonotype was seen ten or more times. The chain recombines TRBV29-1 with TRBJ2-1; D is unclear. The V and J ends lost 6 bases and 5 bases respectively, with 14 bases between them. Germline loops: CDR1 SQVTM, CDR2 ANQGSEA. CDR3 length: 13 amino acids. CDR3 loop: CSVSNSFNNEQFF. The CDR3 bases are TGCAGCGTATCCAATTCGTTTAACAATGAGCAGTTCTTC.

This clonotype was counted at least ten times. The rearrangement uses TRBV5-6 and TRBJ2-5; either TRBD1 or TRBD2 may fit D (5 bases each). The CDR3 totals 16 residues. Trimming took off 0 bases at V and 4 bases at J, with 16 bases between the two ends. Germline CDR1 reads SGHDT; CDR2 reads YYEEEE. The CDR3 region has the DNA TGTGCCAGCAGCTTGGGGGACCAGGGTTATTTAGAGACCCAGTACTTC. Residues: CASSLGDQGYLETQYF.

There are a few counts of this clonotype. V gene TRBV20-1 combines with J gene TRBJ2-7; D remains ambiguous. CDR3 length: 11 amino acids. Germline CDR1 DFQATT, CDR2 SNEGSKA (reference sequence). Trimming took 3 bases from V and 3 from J, leaving 6 bases between them. CDR3 in amino acids: CSARALYEQYF. The CDR3 DNA is TGCAGTGCTAGGGCCCTCTACGAGCAGTACTTC.

This clonotype appeared many times. The chain couples TRBV19 to TRBJ2-1; TRBD2 matches 9 bases. V gave up 5 bases and J gave up 3 bases; unmatched junction bases: 23. The CDR3 has 21 amino acids. Looked up from germline, CDR1 is LNHDA and CDR2 is SQIVND (reference sequence). The CDR3 sequence: CASSAETLGLAGPLSYNEQFF. The CDR3 nucleotides read TGTGCCAGTAGTGCGGAAACCCTCGGGCTAGCGGGACCCTTGAGCTACAATGAGCAGTTCTTC.

The table lists this clonotype with many counts. The chain couples TRBV7-8 to TRBJ1-4; 12 bases match TRBD1. Germline lookup yields CDR1 SGHVS and CDR2 FQNEAQ. The ends lost 4 bases at V and 8 bases at J; junction bases unmatched: 11. The CDR3 runs to 17 residues. In DNA, the CDR3 is TGTGCCAGCAGCTCCCGGGACAGGGGGCTTTTGGGAGAAAAACTGTTTTTT. Translated: CASSSRDRGLLGEKLFF.

This clonotype came up many times. The chain recombines TRBV20-1 with TRBJ2-3, with D possibly called TRBD1 or TRBD2 (5 bases each). The CDR3 totals 14 residues. From germline, CDR1 is DFQATT and CDR2 SNEGSKA (reference sequence). Trimming removed 0 bases at V and 4 bases at J, with 11 bases between. The CDR3 region has the DNA TGCAGTGCTAGAGATCCACTAGGGGCAGATACGCAGTATTTT. The encoded protein is CSARDPLGADTQYF.

There are many counts of this clonotype. The chain combines TRBV7-2 with TRBJ2-6; D is perhaps TRBD1 or TRBD2 (5 bases each). The CDR3 sequence is 18 residues long. Germline loops: CDR1 SGHTA, CDR2 FQGNSA. V shed 4 bases and J shed 0 bases, with 16 bases lying between them. The CDR3 spells CASSSVGTPLSGANVLTF. In nucleotides, the CDR3 is TGTGCCAGCAGCTCCGTCGGGACGCCTCTCTCTGGGGCCAACGTCCTGACTTTC. Based on the CDR3 plus reference TRBV7-2 and TRBJ2-6, the full variable domain is GAGVSQSPSNKVTEKGKDVELRCDPISGHTALYWYRQSLGQGLEFLIYFQGNSAPDKSGLPSDRFSAERTGGSVSTLTIQRTQQEDSAVYLCASSSVGTPLSGANVLTFGAGSRLTVL.

This clonotype has more than one count but fewer than ten. The rearrangement links TRBV6-1 to TRBJ2-5, with D possibly being TRBD1 or TRBD2 (5 bases each). This CDR3 contains 14 residues. Trimming removed 4 bases at V and 2 bases at J, with 11 bases between. CDR1 MNHNS and CDR2 SASEGT come from the germline V gene. This CDR3 reads CASSVGRTQETQYF. The CDR3 coding sequence is TGTGCCAGCAGTGTGGGACGGACTCAAGAGACCCAGTACTTC.

This sequence joins TRBV7-8 and TRBJ1-4, with a tentative D call TRBD1 (6 bases). The CDR3 runs 15 residues. The V end lost 2 bases, the J end lost 11 bases, and 18 bases lay between the germline ends. Per the germline V gene, CDR1 is SGHVS and CDR2 is FQNEAQ. The CDR3 DNA reads as TGTGCCAGCAGCTTATCAGGGACACCCGAGGGGAAACTGTTTTTT. This encodes CASSLSGTPEGKLFF. Together with reference TRBV7-8 and TRBJ1-4, the CDR3 gives the full variable domain: GAGVSQSPRYKVAKRGQDVALRCDPISGHVSLFWYQQALGQGPEFLTYFQNEAQLDKSGLPSDRFFAERPEGSVSTLKIQRTQQEDSAVYLCASSLSGTPEGKLFFGSGTQLSVL.

This clonotype was seen at least ten times. The V call is TRBV3-1, the J call TRBJ2-3; 7 nucleotides match TRBD1. Germline-derived CDR1 and CDR2 are LGHDT and YNNKEL (reference sequence). This CDR3 has 19 amino acids. With 3 bases clipped from V and 4 bases from J, the junction kept 19 bases outside the gene matches. The CDR3 coding sequence is TGTGCCAGCAGCCATCCCCTGATAGGGGGCGCAGGGTCCGCAGATACGCAGTATTTT. Residues: CASSHPLIGGAGSADTQYF.

This clonotype was seen many times. The chain links TRBV12-3 or TRBV12-4 to TRBJ2-3; the D gene is possibly TRBD1 (5 bases). The ends were cut back, 2 bases at V and 0 bases at J, with 12 bases in the middle. The CDR3 loop spans 16 amino acids. The CDR3 reads CASSLFSGFSTDTQYF. The DNA for the CDR3 is TGTGCCAGCAGTTTATTTTCAGGGTTCAGCACAGATACGCAGTATTTT.

There are many counts of this clonotype. The chain has TRBV18 and TRBJ2-4; 11 nucleotides agree with TRBD1. Germline CDR1 KGHSH, CDR2 LQKENI. J gave up 1 base and V 3 bases, and 5 bases lay outside the gene matches. CDR3 length equals 17 residues. CDR3 sequence: CASSPTGQGAAKNIQYF. CDR3 DNA: TGTGCCAGCTCACCCACAGGACAGGGGGCGGCCAAAAACATTCAGTACTTC. The full variable domain, completed using reference TRBV18 and TRBJ2-4, is NAGVMQNPRHLVRRRGQEARLRCSPMKGHSHVYWYRQLPEEGLKFMVYLQKENIIDESGMPKERFSAEFPKEGPSILRIQQVVRGDSAAYFCASSPTGQGAAKNIQYFGAGTRLSVL.

Many counts were recorded for this clonotype. This chain links TRBV6-2 or TRBV6-3 with TRBJ2-7; TRBD2 is a possible D gene (5 bases). CDR1 is MNHEY, CDR2 SVGEGT, per germline. V lost 2 bases, J lost 2 bases, and 13 bases lay in between. The CDR3 contains 15 residues. CDR3 DNA sequence: TGTGCCAGCAGTTACGGGCCCCACGGGGCCTACGAGCAGTACTTC. It translates to CASSYGPHGAYEQYF.

The table lists this clonotype with many counts. This rearrangement joins TRBV7-9 to TRBJ2-3, with 10 positions matching TRBD2. This CDR3 has 14 residues. Germline trimming cut 5 bases from V and 4 bases from J; bases unmatched to any gene: 3. Per the germline V gene, CDR1 is SEHNR and CDR2 is FQNEAQ (reference sequence). In nucleotides, the CDR3 is TGTGCCAGCAGCCCTAGCGGGGGCTCAGATACGCAGTATTTT. Translated, it gives CASSPSGGSDTQYF. Looking up the rest from reference TRBV7-9 and TRBJ2-3 gives the full variable domain: DTGVSQNPRHKITKRGQNVTFRCDPISEHNRLYWYRQTLGQGPEFLTYFQNEAQLEKSRLLSDRFSAERPKGSFSTLEIQRTEQGDSAMYLCASSPSGGSDTQYFGPGTRLTVL.

This clonotype showed up just a few times. V gene TRBV7-2 combines with J gene TRBJ2-3, with TRBD2 as a possible D gene (7 bases). This CDR3 comprises 15 residues. Germline CDR1 and CDR2: SGHTA and FQGNSA. Deletions cut 1 base from V and 4 bases from J, with 12 bases between. The CDR3, as DNA: TGTGCCAGCAGCTTAGTAGGGGGGGGAGCAGATACGCAGTATTTT. Protein: CASSLVGGGADTQYF.

J is TRBJ2-1 and V is TRBV5-8; the D gene is possibly TRBD1 (6 bases). V lost 4 bases to trimming and J lost 4 bases, with 15 bases between them. The CDR3 has 15 residues. CDR1 and CDR2 from the germline V gene are SGHTS and YDEGEE. The CDR3 DNA sequence: TGTGCCAGCAGCCCGGGACAAACCTTATACAATGAGCAGTTCTTC. Translation: CASSPGQTLYNEQFF. Drawing the rest from reference TRBV5-8 and TRBJ2-1, the complete variable domain is EAGVTQSPTHLIKTRGQQATLRCSPISGHTSVYWYQQALGLGLQFLLWYDEGEERNRGNFPPRFSGRQFPNYSSELNVNALELEDSALYLCASSPGQTLYNEQFFGPGTRLTVL.

In its sample, this clonotype was seen many times. The V call is TRBV7-6, the J call TRBJ1-4; D remains unclear. The V and J ends lost 2 bases and 5 bases respectively, with 15 bases between them. CDR3 size: 16 residues. From germline, CDR1 is SGHVS and CDR2 FNYEAQ. The CDR3 spells CASSLYPGEINEKLFF. The CDR3 DNA sequence: TGTGCCAGCAGCTTATACCCGGGAGAAATAAATGAAAAACTGTTTTTT. The entire variable domain, with the rest obtained from reference TRBV7-6 and TRBJ1-4, is as follows: GAGVSQSPRYKVTKRGQDVALRCDPISGHVSLYWYRQALGQGPEFLTYFNYEAQQDKSGLPNDRFSAERPEGSISTLTIQRTEQRDSAMYRCASSLYPGEINEKLFFGSGTQLSVL.

Many counts were recorded for this clonotype. This chain uses TRBV20-1 with TRBJ1-2, with D unclear. The CDR3 extends over 15 amino acids. Trimming left V 6 bases short and J 0 bases short, with 17 bases between. Germline V CDR1 and CDR2: DFQATT, SNEGSKA (reference sequence). This chain's CDR3 is CSARAVQATNYGYTF. In nucleotides, the CDR3 is TGCAGTGCCCGGGCGGTCCAGGCGACTAACTATGGCTACACCTTC.

The chain recombines TRBV20-1 with TRBJ1-5; TRBD1 aligns across 8 bases. J was trimmed by 0 bases and V by 5 bases; bases with no gene match: 3. The CDR3 contains 14 residues. The V gene's germline CDR1 is DFQATT and CDR2 SNEGSKA (reference sequence). DNA of the CDR3: TGCAGTGCTGGGACAGGTTATAGCAATCAGCCCCAGCATTTT. It codes for CSAGTGYSNQPQHF.

This clonotype has a count of ten or more. This rearrangement joins TRBV20-1 to TRBJ1-2, with a tentative D call TRBD1 (6 bases). The CDR3 has 14 residues. CDR1 DFQATT and CDR2 SNEGSKA come from the germline V gene (reference sequence). Trimming removed 3 bases from V and 2 bases from J, with 13 bases in between. The CDR3 loop reads CSASLGGSNYGYTF. Written as DNA, the CDR3 is TGCAGTGCTAGTCTCGGGGGCTCCAACTATGGCTACACCTTC.

The V gene is TRBV7-9, the J gene TRBJ2-2; D not certain. V lost 3 bases, J lost 5 bases, and 7 bases lay in between. CDR3 length: 13 amino acids. Germline lookup yields CDR1 SEHNR and CDR2 FQNEAQ (reference sequence). CDR3 sequence reads: CASSFGKTGELFF. The CDR3 bases are TGTGCCAGCAGCTTTGGGAAGACCGGGGAGCTGTTTTTT.

This clonotype was observed a few times. Here the CDR3 reads CASSLTSYEQYF. DNA for the CDR3: TGTGCCAGCAGCCTCACTAGTTACGAGCAGTACTTC. The chain couples TRBV7-6 to TRBJ2-7; TRBD2 might be the D (5 bases). The V end lost 5 bases, the J end lost 4 bases, and 9 bases lay between the germline ends. This CDR3 comprises 12 residues. Germline CDR1 SGHVS, CDR2 FNYEAQ.

This rearrangement joins TRBV19 to TRBJ2-1, with 9 bases lining up with TRBD2. The V gene's germline CDR1 is LNHDA and CDR2 SQIVND (reference sequence). Germline trimming cut 6 bases from V and 8 bases from J; bases unmatched to any gene: 14. This CDR3 comprises 16 residues. In nucleotides, the CDR3 is TGTGCCAGTAGGGGGTACGCGGGGGGGCCGATAGATGAGCAGTTCTTC. It codes for CASRGYAGGPIDEQFF.

This clonotype was observed many times. This chain links TRBV29-1 with TRBJ1-2; D is unresolved. This CDR3 has 13 amino acids. The V gene lost 4 bases and the J gene lost 0 bases, with 9 bases spanning the gap. CDR1 and CDR2 from the germline V gene are SQVTM and ANQGSEA. As DNA, the CDR3 is TGCAGCGTTGGTGTAGGGACTAACTATGGCTACACCTTC. Protein product: CSVGVGTNYGYTF.

This sequence joins TRBV12-3 or TRBV12-4 and TRBJ1-2; D not certain. Trimming removed 5 bases at V and 2 bases at J, with 9 bases between. CDR3 length equals 13 residues. CDR3 residues: CASSLNWNYGYTF. In DNA form, the CDR3 reads TGTGCCAGCAGTCTTAATTGGAACTATGGCTACACCTTC.

This clonotype was observed at least ten times. This sequence joins TRBV11-2 and TRBJ2-1; 9 bases align to TRBD2. Looked up from germline, CDR1 is SGHAT and CDR2 is FQNNGV. The CDR3 is 17 residues long. The V and J ends lost 6 bases and 0 bases, in that order; junction bases with no gene match: 9. CDR3 nucleotide sequence: TGTGCCAGCAGACGAAGAGCGGGGGGCCTCTCCTACAATGAGCAGTTCTTC. This codes for CASRRRAGGLSYNEQFF. Full variable domain (missing parts from reference TRBV11-2 and TRBJ2-1): EAGVAQSPRYKIIEKRQSVAFWCNPISGHATLYWYQQILGQGPKLLIQFQNNGVVDDSQLPKDRFSAERLKGVDSTLKIQPAKLEDSAVYLCASRRRAGGLSYNEQFFGPGTRLTVL.

Only a few counts were recorded for this clonotype. The rearrangement uses TRBV2 and TRBJ2-3; TRBD2 agrees at 11 bases. Germline V gives CDR1 SNHLY, CDR2 FYNNEI. The CDR3 sequence is 14 residues long. The trim removed 7 bases at V and 4 bases at J, leaving 4 bases unmatched. The CDR3 loop reads CASNPGLAADTQYF. As DNA, the CDR3 is TGTGCCAGCAATCCGGGACTAGCGGCAGATACGCAGTATTTT.